This T cell receptor beta chain was observed in a study of T cell changes during pregnancy in multiple sclerosis. Assay: immunoSEQ multiplex PCR; the TCRdb copy retains only in-frame clones and omits some. There are under 120,000 clones in the sample; 80% to 95% occur only once, and 3.5% lies in the top ten. Germline CDR1 reads MNHEY; CDR2 reads SVGAGI. The V end lost 3 bases, the J end lost 5 bases, and 17 bases lay between the germline ends. The CDR3 sequence is 16 residues long. The chain has TRBV6-5 and TRBJ1-5; D not resolved. This receptor was identified in a female donor with multiple sclerosis, enrolled in a pregnancy study. The sample in question was peripheral blood, obtained after pregnancy. The CDR3 DNA reads as TGTGCCAGCAGTTATCCTTTCCGTCGGTGTGATCAGCCCCAGCATTTT. Its translation is CASSYPFRRCDQPQHF.